This is a list of T cell receptor beta chains from one sample in a study of Ad26.COV2.S vaccination and SARS-CoV-2 variants. This table comes from immunoSEQ multiplex PCR, and its TCRdb copy is limited to in-frame clones, with some not included. Of about 480,000 clones in the sample, roughly 87% are singletons; the top ten hold roughly 13%. Specimen: peripheral blood, collected in a trial of Ad26.COV2.S vaccine versus placebo. These receptors were collected from a person aged 18 to 59 who received the Ad26.COV2.S COVID-19 vaccine or a placebo. CDR3s include the opening cysteine and the closing phenylalanine or tryptophan. The order of the fields is J gene, D gene, V gene, clone size, CDR3 protein, CDR3 DNA. A D gene is named only where the DNA matches it firmly. Part of the rows lack a size; the others show once, few, many or a class for expanded clones.

j_gene: TRBJ1-4; d_gene: TRBD1; v_gene: TRBV19; abundance: .; CDR3aa: CASSIATGWPEKLFF; CDR3nt: TGTGCCAGTAGTATCGCGACAGGGTGGCCTGAAAAACTGTTTTTT
j_gene: TRBJ1-2; d_gene: TRBD1; v_gene: TRBV7-9; abundance: few; CDR3aa: CASSELQGANGYTF; CDR3nt: TGTGCCAGCAGCGAACTCCAGGGGGCAAATGGCTACACCTTC
j_gene: TRBJ2-2; d_gene: .; v_gene: TRBV10-3; abundance: few; CDR3aa: CAISEPRGLGTGELFF; CDR3nt: TGTGCCATCAGTGAACCGAGGGGCCTTGGGACCGGGGAGCTGTTTTTT
j_gene: TRBJ1-4; d_gene: TRBD1; v_gene: TRBV4-3; abundance: .; CDR3aa: CASSGDRVTRNEKLFF; CDR3nt: TGCGCCAGCAGCGGAGACAGGGTAACACGGAATGAAAAACTGTTTTTT
j_gene: TRBJ2-3; d_gene: .; v_gene: TRBV27; abundance: .; CDR3aa: CASSPNRLLTDTQYF; CDR3nt: TGTGCCAGCAGCCCAAACCGGTTATTAACAGATACGCAGTATTTT
j_gene: TRBJ1-4; d_gene: TRBD1; v_gene: TRBV11-2; abundance: .; CDR3aa: CASSPSGQGHEKLFF; CDR3nt: TGTGCCAGCAGCCCATCGGGACAGGGCCACGAAAAACTGTTTTTT
j_gene: TRBJ1-3; d_gene: .; v_gene: TRBV28; abundance: .; CDR3aa: CASRMLGSGNTIYF; CDR3nt: TGTGCCAGCAGGATGCTTGGTTCTGGAAACACCATATATTTT
j_gene: TRBJ2-2; d_gene: .; v_gene: TRBV30; abundance: .; CDR3aa: CAWSPNTGELFF; CDR3nt: TGTGCCTGGAGCCCAAACACCGGGGAGCTGTTTTTT
j_gene: TRBJ1-6; d_gene: .; v_gene: TRBV3-1/TRBV3-2; abundance: once; CDR3aa: CASSQGLPLHF; CDR3nt: TGTGCCAGCAGCCAAGGACTACCCCTCCACTTT
j_gene: TRBJ2-7; d_gene: .; v_gene: TRBV28; abundance: few; CDR3aa: CASSSTVYEQYF; CDR3nt: TGTGCCAGCAGTTCGACAGTCTACGAGCAGTACTTC
j_gene: TRBJ1-2; d_gene: .; v_gene: TRBV12-3/TRBV12-4; abundance: .; CDR3aa: CASSLGRGYTF; CDR3nt: TGTGCCAGCAGTTTGGGCAGGGGCTACACCTTC
j_gene: TRBJ1-2; d_gene: .; v_gene: TRBV19; abundance: .; CDR3aa: CASSLGGFGYTF; CDR3nt: TGTGCCAGTAGTTTAGGAGGTTTTGGCTACACCTTC
j_gene: TRBJ2-3; d_gene: .; v_gene: TRBV6-5; abundance: .; CDR3aa: CASSKGGADTQYF; CDR3nt: TGTGCCAGCAGTAAGGGGGGGGCAGATACGCAGTATTTT
j_gene: TRBJ2-7; d_gene: .; v_gene: TRBV20-1; abundance: .; CDR3aa: CSASEELSAYEQYF; CDR3nt: TGCAGTGCTAGTGAGGAACTGTCGGCCTACGAGCAGTACTTC
j_gene: TRBJ2-7; d_gene: TRBD1; v_gene: TRBV7-9; abundance: many; CDR3aa: CASSGRGTGSSYEQYF; CDR3nt: TGTGCCAGCAGCGGAAGGGGGACAGGGAGCTCCTACGAGCAGTACTTC
j_gene: TRBJ1-5; d_gene: .; v_gene: TRBV27; abundance: .; CDR3aa: CASRLGGGGNQPQHF; CDR3nt: TGTGCCAGCAGACTAGGGGGAGGGGGCAATCAGCCCCAGCATTTT
j_gene: TRBJ2-7; d_gene: TRBD1; v_gene: TRBV4-3; abundance: .; CDR3aa: CASSQDLRGRGAYEQYF; CDR3nt: TGCGCCAGCAGCCAAGATCTGAGGGGGCGAGGTGCCTACGAGCAGTACTTC
j_gene: TRBJ1-4; d_gene: TRBD1; v_gene: TRBV7-6; abundance: .; CDR3aa: CASSLQQGGNEKLFF; CDR3nt: TGTGCCAGCAGCCTCCAACAGGGGGGGAATGAAAAACTGTTTTTT
j_gene: TRBJ2-6; d_gene: .; v_gene: TRBV6-6; abundance: .; CDR3aa: CASKDYRAAGANVLTF; CDR3nt: TGTGCCAGCAAAGACTACAGGGCTGCTGGGGCCAACGTCCTGACTTTC
j_gene: TRBJ2-3; d_gene: TRBD2; v_gene: TRBV19; abundance: .; CDR3aa: CAESGRASDTQYF; CDR3nt: TGTGCCGAGAGCGGGAGGGCCTCAGATACGCAGTATTTT
j_gene: TRBJ2-5; d_gene: TRBD2; v_gene: TRBV9; abundance: .; CDR3aa: CASSATSGGETQYF; CDR3nt: TGTGCCAGCAGCGCGACTAGCGGGGGAGAGACCCAGTACTTC
j_gene: TRBJ1-1; d_gene: .; v_gene: TRBV30; abundance: .; CDR3aa: CASQGYATEAFF; CDR3nt: TGTGCCTCCCAGGGATACGCGACTGAAGCTTTCTTT
j_gene: TRBJ2-3; d_gene: .; v_gene: TRBV2; abundance: once; CDR3aa: CASLSWRASTDTQYF; CDR3nt: TGTGCCAGCCTTAGCTGGAGGGCCAGCACAGATACGCAGTATTTT
j_gene: TRBJ2-7; d_gene: TRBD1; v_gene: TRBV5-1; abundance: once; CDR3aa: CASSLGTGSHYEQYF; CDR3nt: TGCGCCAGCAGCTTGGGGACAGGGTCCCACTACGAGCAGTACTTC
j_gene: TRBJ2-3; d_gene: TRBD2; v_gene: TRBV6-2/TRBV6-3; abundance: .; CDR3aa: CASSSASGLWDTQYF; CDR3nt: TGTGCCAGCAGTTCGGCTAGCGGGCTGTGGGATACGCAGTATTTT
j_gene: TRBJ1-6; d_gene: .; v_gene: TRBV4-3; abundance: .; CDR3aa: CASSQDGFSPLHF; CDR3nt: TGCGCCAGCAGCCAAGATGGGTTTTCACCCCTCCACTTT
j_gene: TRBJ2-1; d_gene: TRBD2; v_gene: TRBV6-2/TRBV6-3; abundance: .; CDR3aa: CASSYSGGASGSHEQFF; CDR3nt: TGTGCCAGCAGTTACTCAGGTGGGGCTAGCGGGAGCCATGAGCAGTTCTTC
j_gene: TRBJ1-5; d_gene: .; v_gene: TRBV28; abundance: .; CDR3aa: CASSLGQGLSQPQHF; CDR3nt: TGTGCCAGCAGTTTGGGCCAGGGGCTGAGTCAGCCCCAGCATTTT
j_gene: TRBJ1-5; d_gene: .; v_gene: TRBV28; abundance: .; CDR3aa: CASSAGQSGPGGPQHF; CDR3nt: TGTGCCAGCAGTGCCGGACAGAGCGGCCCAGGAGGGCCCCAGCATTTT
j_gene: TRBJ2-5; d_gene: TRBD2; v_gene: TRBV2; abundance: .; CDR3aa: CASSGTSGRGAIKTQYF; CDR3nt: TGTGCCAGCAGTGGAACTAGCGGGAGGGGGGCCATAAAGACCCAGTACTTC
j_gene: TRBJ1-5; d_gene: TRBD1; v_gene: TRBV4-2; abundance: once; CDR3aa: CASRLTPGQSNQPQHF; CDR3nt: TGTGCCAGCAGACTAACACCGGGACAGAGCAATCAGCCCCAGCATTTT
j_gene: TRBJ1-2; d_gene: .; v_gene: TRBV10-3; abundance: .; CDR3aa: CAMGGEGIGYGYTF; CDR3nt: TGTGCCATGGGGGGAGAGGGCATCGGGTATGGCTACACCTTC
j_gene: TRBJ1-1; d_gene: .; v_gene: TRBV7-2; abundance: .; CDR3aa: CASSLLAGTEAFF; CDR3nt: TGTGCCAGCAGCTTACTGGCGGGCACTGAAGCTTTCTTT